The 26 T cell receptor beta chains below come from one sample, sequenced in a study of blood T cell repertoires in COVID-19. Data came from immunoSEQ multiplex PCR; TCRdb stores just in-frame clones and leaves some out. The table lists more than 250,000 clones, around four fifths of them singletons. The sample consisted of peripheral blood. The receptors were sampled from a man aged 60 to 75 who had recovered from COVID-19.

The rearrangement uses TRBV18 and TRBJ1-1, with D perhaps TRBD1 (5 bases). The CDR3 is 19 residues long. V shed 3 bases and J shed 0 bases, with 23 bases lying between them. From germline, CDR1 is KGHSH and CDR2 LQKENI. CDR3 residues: CASSPSAGSLGAMNTEAFF. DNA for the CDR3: TGTGCCAGCTCACCGTCGGCGGGGAGCCTAGGGGCCATGAACACTGAAGCTTTCTTT.

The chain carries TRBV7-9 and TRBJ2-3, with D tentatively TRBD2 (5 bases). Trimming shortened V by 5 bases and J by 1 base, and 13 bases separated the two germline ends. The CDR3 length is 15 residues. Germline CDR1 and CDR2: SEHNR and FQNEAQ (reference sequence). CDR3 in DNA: TGTGCCAGCAGCCCATCCGGACTGGGCACAGATACGCAGTATTTT. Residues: CASSPSGLGTDTQYF.

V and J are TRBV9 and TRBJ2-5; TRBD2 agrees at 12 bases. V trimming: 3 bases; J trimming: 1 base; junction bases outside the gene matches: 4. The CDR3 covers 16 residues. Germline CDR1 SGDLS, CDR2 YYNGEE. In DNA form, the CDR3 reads TGTGCCAGCAGCGCTGCACTAGCGGGGGGCCAAGAGACCCAGTACTTC. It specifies CASSAALAGGQETQYF.

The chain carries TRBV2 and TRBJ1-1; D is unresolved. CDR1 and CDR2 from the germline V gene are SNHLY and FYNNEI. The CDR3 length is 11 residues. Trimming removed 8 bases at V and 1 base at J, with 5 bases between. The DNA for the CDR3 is TGTGCCAGCTCTTGGAACACTGAAGCTTTCTTT. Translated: CASSWNTEAFF.

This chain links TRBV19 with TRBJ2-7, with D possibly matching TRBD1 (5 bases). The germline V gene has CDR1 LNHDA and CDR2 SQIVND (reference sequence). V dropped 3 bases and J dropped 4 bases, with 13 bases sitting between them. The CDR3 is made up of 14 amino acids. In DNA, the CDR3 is TGTGCCAGTAGTATGGGGCAGGGCCGATACGAGCAGTACTTC. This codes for CASSMGQGRYEQYF. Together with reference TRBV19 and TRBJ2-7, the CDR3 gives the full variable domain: DGGITQSPKYLFRKEGQNVTLSCEQNLNHDAMYWYRQDPGQGLRLIYYSQIVNDFQKGDIAEGYSVSREKKESFPLTVTSAQKNPTAFYLCASSMGQGRYEQYFGPGTRLTVT.

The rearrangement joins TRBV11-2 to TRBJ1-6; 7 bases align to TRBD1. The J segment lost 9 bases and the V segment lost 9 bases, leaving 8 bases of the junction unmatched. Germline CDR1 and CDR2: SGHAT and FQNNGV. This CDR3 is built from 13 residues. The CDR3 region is CASTGASVSPLHF. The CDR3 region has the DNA TGTGCCAGTACAGGGGCTTCGGTTTCACCCCTCCACTTT. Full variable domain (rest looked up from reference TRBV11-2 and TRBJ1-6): EAGVAQSPRYKIIEKRQSVAFWCNPISGHATLYWYQQILGQGPKLLIQFQNNGVVDDSQLPKDRFSAERLKGVDSTLKIQPAKLEDSAVYLCASTGASVSPLHFGNGTRLTVT.

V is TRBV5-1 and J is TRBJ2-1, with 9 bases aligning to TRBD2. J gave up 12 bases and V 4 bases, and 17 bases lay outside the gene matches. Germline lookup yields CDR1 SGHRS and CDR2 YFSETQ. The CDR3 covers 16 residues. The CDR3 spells CASSVGLAGAVDWQFF. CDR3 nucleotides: TGCGCCAGCAGCGTGGGACTAGCCGGAGCAGTTGATTGGCAGTTCTTC.

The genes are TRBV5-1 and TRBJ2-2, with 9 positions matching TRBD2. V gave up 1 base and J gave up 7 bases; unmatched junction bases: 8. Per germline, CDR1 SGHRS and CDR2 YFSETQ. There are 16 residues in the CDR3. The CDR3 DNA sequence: TGCGCCAGCAGCTTGATAGCGGGGGACCGTGGCGGGGAGCTGTTTTTT. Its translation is CASSLIAGDRGGELFF.

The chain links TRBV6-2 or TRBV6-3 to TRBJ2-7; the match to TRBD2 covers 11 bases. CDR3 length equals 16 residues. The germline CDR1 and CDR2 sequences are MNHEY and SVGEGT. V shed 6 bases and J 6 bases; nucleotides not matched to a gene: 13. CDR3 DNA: TGTGCCAGCAGCTCCACTAGCGGGGGTAAACTAGGCGAGCAGTACTTC. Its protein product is CASSSTSGGKLGEQYF.

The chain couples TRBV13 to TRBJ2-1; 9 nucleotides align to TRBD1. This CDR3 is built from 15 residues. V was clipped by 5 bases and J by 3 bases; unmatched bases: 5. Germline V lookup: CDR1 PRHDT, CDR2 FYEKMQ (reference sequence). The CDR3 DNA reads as TGTGCCAGCAGCGCGGGACAGGGTTACTACAATGAGCAGTTCTTC. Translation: CASSAGQGYYNEQFF.

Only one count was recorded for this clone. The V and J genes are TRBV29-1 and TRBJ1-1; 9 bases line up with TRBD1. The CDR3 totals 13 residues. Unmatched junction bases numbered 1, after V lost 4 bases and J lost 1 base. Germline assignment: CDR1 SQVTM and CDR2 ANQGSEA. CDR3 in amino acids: CSVAGQGNTEAFF. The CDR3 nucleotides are TGCAGCGTTGCGGGACAGGGGAACACTGAAGCTTTCTTT.

CDR3 sequence: CASTPGTSGSLTYNEQFF. Written as DNA, the CDR3 is TGTGCCAGCACACCCGGGACTAGCGGTTCCCTAACTTACAATGAGCAGTTCTTC. The chain joins TRBV2 to TRBJ2-1; the match to TRBD2 covers 11 bases. Unmatched junction bases numbered 15, after V lost 7 bases and J lost 4 bases. The germline gives CDR1 SNHLY, CDR2 FYNNEI. CDR3 length: 18 residues.

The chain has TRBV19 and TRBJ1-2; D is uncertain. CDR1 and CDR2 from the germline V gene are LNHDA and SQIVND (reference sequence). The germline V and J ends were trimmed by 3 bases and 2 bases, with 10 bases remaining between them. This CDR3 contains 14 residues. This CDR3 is CASSILNTNYGYTF. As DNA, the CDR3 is TGTGCCAGTAGTATCTTGAACACAAACTATGGCTACACCTTC.

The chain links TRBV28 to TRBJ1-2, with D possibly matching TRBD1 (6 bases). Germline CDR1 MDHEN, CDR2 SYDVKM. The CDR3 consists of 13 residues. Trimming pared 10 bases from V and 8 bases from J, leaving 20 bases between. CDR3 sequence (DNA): TGTGCCACCAACCCCCCGGGGACACAGGGCTACACCTTC. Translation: CATNPPGTQGYTF.

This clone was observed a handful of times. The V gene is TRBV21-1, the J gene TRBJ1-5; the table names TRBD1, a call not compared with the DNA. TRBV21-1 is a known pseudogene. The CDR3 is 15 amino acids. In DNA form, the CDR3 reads TGTGCCAGCAGCAATGTGACACCTAGCAATCAGCCCCAGCATTTT. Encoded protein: CASSNVTPSNQPQHF.

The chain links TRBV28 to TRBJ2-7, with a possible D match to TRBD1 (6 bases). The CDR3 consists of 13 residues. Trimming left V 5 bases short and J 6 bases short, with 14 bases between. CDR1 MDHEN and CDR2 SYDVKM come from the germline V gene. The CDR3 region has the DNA TGTGCCAGCAGTCCCCGAGTAGGGGGCGAGCAGTACTTC. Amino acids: CASSPRVGGEQYF.

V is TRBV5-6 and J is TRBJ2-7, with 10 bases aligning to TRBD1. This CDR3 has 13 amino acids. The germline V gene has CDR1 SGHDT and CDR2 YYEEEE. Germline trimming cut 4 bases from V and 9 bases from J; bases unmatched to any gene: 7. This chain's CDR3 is CASSHGTGAGQYF. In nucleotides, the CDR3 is TGTGCCAGCAGCCACGGGACAGGGGCGGGGCAGTACTTC. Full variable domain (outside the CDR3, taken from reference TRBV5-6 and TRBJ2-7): DAGVTQSPTHLIKTRGQQVTLRCSPKSGHDTVSWYQQALGQGPQFIFQYYEEEERQRGNFPDRFSGHQFPNYSSELNVNALLLGDSALYLCASSHGTGAGQYFGPGTRLTVT.

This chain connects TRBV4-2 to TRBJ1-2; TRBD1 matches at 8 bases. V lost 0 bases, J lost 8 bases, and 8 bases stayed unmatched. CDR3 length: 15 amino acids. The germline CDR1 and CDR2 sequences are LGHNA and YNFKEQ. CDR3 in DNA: TGTGCCAGCAGCCAAGATCGCGGACAGGGACACGGCTACACCTTC. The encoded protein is CASSQDRGQGHGYTF.

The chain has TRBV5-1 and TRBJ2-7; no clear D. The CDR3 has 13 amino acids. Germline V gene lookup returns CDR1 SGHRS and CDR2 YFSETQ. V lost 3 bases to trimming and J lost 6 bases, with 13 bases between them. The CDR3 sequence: CASSSIHELEQYF. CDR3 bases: TGCGCCAGCAGCTCCATTCACGAACTCGAGCAGTACTTC.

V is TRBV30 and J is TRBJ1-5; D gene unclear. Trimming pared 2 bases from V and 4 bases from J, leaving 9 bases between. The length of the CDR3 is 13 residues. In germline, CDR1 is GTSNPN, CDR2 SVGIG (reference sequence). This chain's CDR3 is CAWSSPGNQPQHF. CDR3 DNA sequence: TGTGCCTGGAGTTCGCCGGGGAATCAGCCCCAGCATTTT.

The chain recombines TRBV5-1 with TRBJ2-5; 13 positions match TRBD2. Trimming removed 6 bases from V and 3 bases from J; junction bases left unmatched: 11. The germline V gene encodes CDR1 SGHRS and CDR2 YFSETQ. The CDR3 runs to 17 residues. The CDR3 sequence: CASTETTSGGKKETQYF. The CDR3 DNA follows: TGCGCCAGCACGGAAACGACTAGCGGGGGGAAAAAAGAGACCCAGTACTTC.

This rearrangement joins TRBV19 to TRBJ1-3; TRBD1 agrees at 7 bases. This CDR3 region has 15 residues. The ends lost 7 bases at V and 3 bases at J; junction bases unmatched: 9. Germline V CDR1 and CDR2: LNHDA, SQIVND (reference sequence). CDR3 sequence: CASTLGQAHGNTIYF. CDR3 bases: TGTGCCAGTACCCTCGGACAGGCGCATGGAAACACCATATATTTT.

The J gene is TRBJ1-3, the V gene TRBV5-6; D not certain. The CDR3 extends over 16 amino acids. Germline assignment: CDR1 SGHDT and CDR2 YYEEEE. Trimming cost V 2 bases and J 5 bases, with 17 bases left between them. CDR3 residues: CASSFAEKKERNTIYF. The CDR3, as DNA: TGTGCCAGCAGCTTTGCGGAGAAAAAAGAAAGAAACACCATATATTTT. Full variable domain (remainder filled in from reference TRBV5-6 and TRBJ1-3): DAGVTQSPTHLIKTRGQQVTLRCSPKSGHDTVSWYQQALGQGPQFIFQYYEEEERQRGNFPDRFSGHQFPNYSSELNVNALLLGDSALYLCASSFAEKKERNTIYFGEGSWLTVV.

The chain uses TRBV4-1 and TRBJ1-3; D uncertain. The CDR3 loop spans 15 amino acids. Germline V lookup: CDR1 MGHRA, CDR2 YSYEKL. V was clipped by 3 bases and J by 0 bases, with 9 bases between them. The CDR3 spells CASSHPIVSGNTIYF. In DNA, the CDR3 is TGCGCCAGCAGCCACCCGATAGTCTCTGGAAACACCATATATTTT.

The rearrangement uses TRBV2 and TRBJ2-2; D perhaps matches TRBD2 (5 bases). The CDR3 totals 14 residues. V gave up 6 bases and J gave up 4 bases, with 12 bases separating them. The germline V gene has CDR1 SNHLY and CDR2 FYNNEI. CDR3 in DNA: TGTGCCAGCAGGGGGTCTAGCAGCACCGGGGAGCTGTTTTTT. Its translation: CASRGSSSTGELFF.

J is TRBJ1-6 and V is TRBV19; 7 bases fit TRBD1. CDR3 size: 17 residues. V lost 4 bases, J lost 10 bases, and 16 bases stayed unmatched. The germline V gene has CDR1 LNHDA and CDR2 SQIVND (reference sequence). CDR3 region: CASSTGTARTLTSPLHF. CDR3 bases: TGTGCCAGTAGTACCGGGACAGCCAGAACCCTAACGTCACCCCTCCACTTT.